A selection of T cell receptor beta chains follows, all from one sample in a study of blood T cell repertoires in COVID-19. TCRdb's copy holds only in-frame clones and misses some; the assay was immunoSEQ multiplex PCR. The sample yields about 300,000 clones, approximately 89% seen once. The sequencing input was peripheral blood. These receptors originate from a woman aged 25 to 39 with COVID-19, enrolled during active disease. Each CDR3 is given with its conserved first and last residue. D genes are given only for firm matches. Clone size is not always given. Where it is, it says once, few, many or a class for expanded clones.

j_gene: TRBJ1-1; abundance: .; d_gene: .; v_gene: TRBV25-1; CDR3aa: CASSDSPGNTEAFF; CDR3nt: TGTGCCAGCAGTGATTCACCGGGGAACACTGAAGCTTTCTTT
j_gene: TRBJ1-5; abundance: .; d_gene: TRBD1; v_gene: TRBV11-2; CDR3aa: CASSATGNQPQHF; CDR3nt: TGTGCCAGCAGCGCGACAGGGAATCAGCCCCAGCATTTT
j_gene: TRBJ1-2; abundance: .; d_gene: TRBD1; v_gene: TRBV2; CDR3aa: CAGTDAMGSGYTF; CDR3nt: TGTGCCGGGACAGATGCTATGGGTAGTGGCTACACCTTC
j_gene: TRBJ2-1; abundance: once; d_gene: .; v_gene: TRBV9; CDR3aa: CASSGRGEQFF; CDR3nt: TGTGCCAGCAGCGGCAGGGGTGAGCAGTTCTTC
j_gene: TRBJ1-6; abundance: few; d_gene: .; v_gene: TRBV5-1; CDR3aa: CASSRSSSYNSPLHF; CDR3nt: TGCGCCAGCAGCCGAAGTAGCTCCTATAATTCACCCCTCCACTTT
j_gene: TRBJ2-3; abundance: .; d_gene: TRBD2; v_gene: TRBV6-2/TRBV6-3; CDR3aa: CASSTHANLAGVTDTQYF; CDR3nt: TGTGCCAGCAGTACGCACGCCAACCTAGCGGGGGTCACAGATACGCAGTATTTT
j_gene: TRBJ1-6; abundance: .; d_gene: .; v_gene: TRBV19; CDR3aa: CASSIGTDNSPLHF; CDR3nt: TGTGCCAGTAGTATAGGGACAGATAATTCACCCCTCCACTTT
j_gene: TRBJ1-1; abundance: .; d_gene: .; v_gene: TRBV3-1/TRBV3-2; CDR3aa: CASSHRWEPGTEAFF; CDR3nt: TGTGCCAGCAGCCATAGATGGGAGCCGGGGACTGAAGCTTTCTTT
j_gene: TRBJ2-7; abundance: .; d_gene: .; v_gene: TRBV5-1; CDR3aa: CASSSSRDNLIAYEQYF; CDR3nt: TGCGCCAGCAGCTCGTCCCGGGACAATCTTATTGCCTACGAGCAGTACTTC
j_gene: TRBJ2-5; abundance: .; d_gene: TRBD2; v_gene: TRBV5-1; CDR3aa: CASSTTAGNQETQYF; CDR3nt: TGCGCCAGCAGCACGACAGCGGGGAATCAAGAGACCCAGTACTTC
j_gene: TRBJ2-3; abundance: .; d_gene: .; v_gene: TRBV9; CDR3aa: CASSVSAPSTDTQYF; CDR3nt: TGTGCCAGCAGCGTAAGCGCGCCTAGCACAGATACGCAGTATTTT
j_gene: TRBJ1-2; abundance: few; d_gene: TRBD1; v_gene: TRBV2; CDR3aa: CASSEMRDRVGYTF; CDR3nt: TGTGCCAGCAGTGAAATGCGGGACAGGGTCGGCTACACCTTC
j_gene: TRBJ1-5; abundance: many; d_gene: .; v_gene: TRBV10-2; CDR3aa: CASSDTGRNQPQHF; CDR3nt: TGCGCCAGCAGTGATACAGGGCGCAATCAGCCCCAGCATTTT
j_gene: TRBJ1-2; abundance: .; d_gene: .; v_gene: TRBV3-1/TRBV3-2; CDR3aa: CASSQEEGRWYGYTF; CDR3nt: TGTGCCAGCAGCCAAGAGGAGGGGAGGTGGTATGGCTACACCTTC